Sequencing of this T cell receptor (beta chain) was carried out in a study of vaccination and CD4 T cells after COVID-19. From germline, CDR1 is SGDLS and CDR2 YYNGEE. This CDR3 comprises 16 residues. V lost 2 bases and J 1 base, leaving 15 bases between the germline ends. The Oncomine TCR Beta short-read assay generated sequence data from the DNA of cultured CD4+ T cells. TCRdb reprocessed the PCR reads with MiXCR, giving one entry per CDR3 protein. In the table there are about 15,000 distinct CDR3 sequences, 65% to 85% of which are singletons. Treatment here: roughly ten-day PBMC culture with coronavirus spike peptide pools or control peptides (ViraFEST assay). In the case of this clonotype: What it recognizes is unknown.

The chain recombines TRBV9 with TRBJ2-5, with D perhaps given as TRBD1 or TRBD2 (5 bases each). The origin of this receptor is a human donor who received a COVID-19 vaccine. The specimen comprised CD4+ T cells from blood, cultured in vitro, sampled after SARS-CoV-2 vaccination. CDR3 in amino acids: CASSVGGGWGQETQYF. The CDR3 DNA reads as TGTGCCAGCAGCGTTGGGGGTGGGTGGGGCCAAGAGACCCAGTACTTC.